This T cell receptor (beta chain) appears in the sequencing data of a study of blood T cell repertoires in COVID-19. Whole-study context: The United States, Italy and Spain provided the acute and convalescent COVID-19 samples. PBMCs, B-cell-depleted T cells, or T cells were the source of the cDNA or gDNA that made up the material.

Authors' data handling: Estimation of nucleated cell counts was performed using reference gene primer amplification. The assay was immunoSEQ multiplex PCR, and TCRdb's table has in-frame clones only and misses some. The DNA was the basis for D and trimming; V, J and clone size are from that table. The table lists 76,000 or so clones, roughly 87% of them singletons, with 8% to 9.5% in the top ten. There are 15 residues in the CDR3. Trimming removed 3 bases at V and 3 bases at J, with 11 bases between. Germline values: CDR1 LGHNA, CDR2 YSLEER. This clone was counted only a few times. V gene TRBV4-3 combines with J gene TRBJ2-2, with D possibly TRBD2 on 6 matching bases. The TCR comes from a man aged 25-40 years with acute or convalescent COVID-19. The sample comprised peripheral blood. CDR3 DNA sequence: TGCGCCAGCAGCCACGGACGGGAGTACACCGGGGAGCTGTTTTTT. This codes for CASSHGREYTGELFF.